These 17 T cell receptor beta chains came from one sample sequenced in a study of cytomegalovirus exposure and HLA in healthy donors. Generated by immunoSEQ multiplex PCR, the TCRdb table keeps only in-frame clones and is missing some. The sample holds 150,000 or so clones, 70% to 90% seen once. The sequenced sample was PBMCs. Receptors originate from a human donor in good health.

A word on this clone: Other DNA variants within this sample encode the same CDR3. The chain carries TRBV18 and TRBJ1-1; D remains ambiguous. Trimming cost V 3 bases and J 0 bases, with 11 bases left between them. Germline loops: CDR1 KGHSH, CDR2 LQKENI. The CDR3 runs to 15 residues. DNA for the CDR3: TGTGCCAGCTCACCTTCCCGGGATATGAACACTGAAGCTTTCTTT. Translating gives CASSPSRDMNTEAFF.

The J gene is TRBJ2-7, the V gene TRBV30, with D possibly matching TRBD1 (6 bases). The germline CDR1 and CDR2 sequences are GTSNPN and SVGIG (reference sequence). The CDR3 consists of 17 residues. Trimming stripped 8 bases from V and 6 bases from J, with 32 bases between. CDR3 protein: CAGLLGQRGAGTGEQYF. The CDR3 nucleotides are TGTGCCGGACTCCTAGGACAGAGAGGGGCCGGTACGGGCGAGCAGTACTTC. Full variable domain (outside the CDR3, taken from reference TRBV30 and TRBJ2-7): SQTIHQWPATLVQPVGSPLSLECTVEGTSNPNLYWYRQAAGRGLQLLFYSVGIGQISSEVPQNLSASRPQDRQFILSSKKLLLSDSGFYLCAGLLGQRGAGTGEQYFGPGTRLTVT.

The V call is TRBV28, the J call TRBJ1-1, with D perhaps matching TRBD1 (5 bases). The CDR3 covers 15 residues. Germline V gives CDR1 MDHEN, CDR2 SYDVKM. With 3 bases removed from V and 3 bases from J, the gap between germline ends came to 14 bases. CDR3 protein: CASSFRQRTHTEAFF. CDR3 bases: TGTGCCAGCAGTTTTAGGCAGAGGACACACACTGAAGCTTTCTTT.

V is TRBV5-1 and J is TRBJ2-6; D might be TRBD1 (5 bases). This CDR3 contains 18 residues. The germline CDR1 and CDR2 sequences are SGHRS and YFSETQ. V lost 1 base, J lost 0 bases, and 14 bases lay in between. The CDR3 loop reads CASSLWVDKNSGANVLTF. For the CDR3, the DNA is TGCGCCAGCAGCTTGTGGGTGGACAAAAACTCTGGGGCCAACGTCCTGACTTTC.

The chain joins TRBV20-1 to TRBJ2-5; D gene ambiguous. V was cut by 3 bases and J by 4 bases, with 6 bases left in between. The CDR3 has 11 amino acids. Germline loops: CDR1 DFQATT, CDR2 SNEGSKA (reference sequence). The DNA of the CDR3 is TGCAGTGCTAGGGAGACAGAGACCCAGTACTTC. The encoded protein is CSARETETQYF.

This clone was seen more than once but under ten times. Here the CDR3 DNA reads TGCGCCAGCAGCTTGACAGGGGAGTATGGCTACACCTTC. This codes for CASSLTGEYGYTF. The genes are TRBV5-1 and TRBJ1-2; TRBD1 aligns across 7 bases. Germline values: CDR1 SGHRS, CDR2 YFSETQ. The CDR3 has 13 amino acids. V shed 1 base and J 5 bases; nucleotides not matched to a gene: 2.

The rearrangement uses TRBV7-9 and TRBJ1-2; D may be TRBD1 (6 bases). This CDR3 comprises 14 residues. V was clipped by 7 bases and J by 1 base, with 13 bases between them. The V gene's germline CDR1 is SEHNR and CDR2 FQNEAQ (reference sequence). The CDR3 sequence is CASTYNRDNYGYTF. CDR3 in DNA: TGTGCCAGCACTTATAACAGGGATAACTATGGCTACACCTTC. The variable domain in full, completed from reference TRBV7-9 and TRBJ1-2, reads DTGVSQNPRHKITKRGQNVTFRCDPISEHNRLYWYRQTLGQGPEFLTYFQNEAQLEKSRLLSDRFSAERPKGSFSTLEIQRTEQGDSAMYLCASTYNRDNYGYTFGSGTRLTVV.

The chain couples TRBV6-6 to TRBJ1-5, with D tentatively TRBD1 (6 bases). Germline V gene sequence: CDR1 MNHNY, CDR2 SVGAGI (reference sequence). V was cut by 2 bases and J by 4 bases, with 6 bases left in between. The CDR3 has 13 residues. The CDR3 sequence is CASSYDRNQPQHF. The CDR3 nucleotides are TGTGCCAGCAGTTACGACAGGAATCAGCCCCAGCATTTT.

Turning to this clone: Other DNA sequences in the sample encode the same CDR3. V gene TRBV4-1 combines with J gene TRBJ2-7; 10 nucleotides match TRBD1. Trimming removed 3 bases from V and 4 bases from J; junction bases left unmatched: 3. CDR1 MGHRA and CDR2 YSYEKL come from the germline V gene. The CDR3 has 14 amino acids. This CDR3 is CASSHRTGGYEQYF. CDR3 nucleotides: TGCGCCAGCAGCCATCGGACAGGGGGTTACGAGCAGTACTTC.

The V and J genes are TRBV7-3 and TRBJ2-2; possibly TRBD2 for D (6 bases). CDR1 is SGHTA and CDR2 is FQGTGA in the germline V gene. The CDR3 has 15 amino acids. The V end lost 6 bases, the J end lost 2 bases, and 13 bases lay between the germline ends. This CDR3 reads CASRPAGLNTGELFF. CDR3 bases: TGTGCCAGCAGACCTGCGGGACTCAACACCGGGGAGCTGTTTTTT.

CDR3 nucleotide sequence: TGTGCCAGCAGTTCCTCGACAGGGGCCCCCAATCAGCCCCAGCATTTT. It is translated as CASSSSTGAPNQPQHF. The V call is TRBV27, the J call TRBJ1-5, with TRBD1 identical over 8 bases. This CDR3 has 16 amino acids. V shed 4 bases, J shed 3 bases, and the junction held 8 bases outside the gene matches. Germline CDR1 is MNHEY and CDR2 is SMNVEV (reference sequence).

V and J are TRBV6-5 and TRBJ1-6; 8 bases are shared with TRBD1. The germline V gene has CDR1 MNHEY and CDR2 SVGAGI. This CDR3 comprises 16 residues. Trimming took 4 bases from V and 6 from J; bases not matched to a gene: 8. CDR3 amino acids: CASSFRQGPTNSPLHF. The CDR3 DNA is TGTGCCAGCAGTTTCCGACAGGGGCCGACTAATTCACCCCTCCACTTT.

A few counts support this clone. CDR3 coding DNA: TGTGCCAGCAGCCCCGGCGGGGACGAGCAGTACTTC. Amino acids: CASSPGGDEQYF. V is TRBV7-9 and J is TRBJ2-7; possible D gene TRBD2, 6 bases. This CDR3 comprises 12 residues. Germline V gene data show CDR1 as SEHNR and CDR2 as FQNEAQ (reference sequence). Between the trimmed V and J ends, which lost 5 bases and 5 bases, there was a span of 10 bases.

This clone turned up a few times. Written as DNA, the CDR3 is TGTGCCAGCAGCTGGGACAGGACCGGGGAGCTGTTTTTT. Translation: CASSWDRTGELFF. V gene TRBV5-4 combines with J gene TRBJ2-2; 8 bases are a match to TRBD1. From germline, CDR1 is SGHNT and CDR2 YYREEE (reference sequence). The CDR3 runs to 13 residues. V trimming: 3 bases; J trimming: 5 bases; junction bases outside the gene matches: 0.

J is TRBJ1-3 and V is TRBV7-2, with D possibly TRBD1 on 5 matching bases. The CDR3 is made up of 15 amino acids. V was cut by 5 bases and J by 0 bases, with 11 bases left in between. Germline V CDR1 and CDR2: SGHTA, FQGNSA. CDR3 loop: CASSPQGLSGNTIYF. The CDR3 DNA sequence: TGTGCCAGCAGCCCTCAGGGACTCTCTGGAAACACCATATATTTT.

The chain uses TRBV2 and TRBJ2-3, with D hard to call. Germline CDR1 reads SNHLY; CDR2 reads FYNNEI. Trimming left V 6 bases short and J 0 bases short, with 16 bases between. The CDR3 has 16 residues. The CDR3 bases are TGTGCCAGCAGAGCCTTAGCCGGTACTAGCACAGATACGCAGTATTTT. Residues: CASRALAGTSTDTQYF.

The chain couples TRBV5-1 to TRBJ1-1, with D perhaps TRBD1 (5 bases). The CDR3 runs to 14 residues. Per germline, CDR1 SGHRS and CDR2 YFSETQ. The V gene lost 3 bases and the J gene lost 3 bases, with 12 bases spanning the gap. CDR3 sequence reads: CASSWGVSYTEAFF. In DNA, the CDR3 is TGCGCCAGCAGCTGGGGGGTATCGTACACTGAAGCTTTCTTT. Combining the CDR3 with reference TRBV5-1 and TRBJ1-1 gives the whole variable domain KAGVTQTPRYLIKTRGQQVTLSCSPISGHRSVSWYQQTPGQGLQFLFEYFSETQRNKGNFPGRFSGRQFSNSRSEMNVSTLELGDSALYLCASSWGVSYTEAFFGQGTRLTVV.